Each of the 25 T cell receptor beta chains below was sequenced from the same sample in a study of beta chain features in type 1 diabetes. Findings and limits, study-wide: Type 1 diabetes patients showed a moderate but significant shortening of TCRB CDR3s in all four CD4+ subsets.

For these TCRs, the target antigens are not known. Expressed TCRB transcripts were sequenced, since all the RNA that had been isolated was reverse transcribed. Sequenced by immunoSEQ multiplex PCR; TCRdb stores in-frame clones only, minus some. The sample includes about 240,000 clones, approximately 13% seen only once; the top ten take roughly 0.019%. What was sequenced was naive CD4+ T cells from blood. The origin of the receptors is a man between 25 and 39 years old with type 1 diabetes.

V and J are TRBV7-2 and TRBJ2-1, with TRBD1 matching 7 bases. The germline CDR1 and CDR2 sequences are SGHTA and FQGNSA. V was pared by 5 bases and J by 3 bases, with 7 bases of the junction left unmatched. The length of the CDR3 is 15 residues. The CDR3 region has the DNA TGTGCCAGCAGCCCCGGGACAGTGGGCTACAATGAGCAGTTCTTC. As protein: CASSPGTVGYNEQFF.

V is TRBV6-5 and J is TRBJ2-7; 8 bases map to TRBD1. Germline V gene lookup returns CDR1 MNHEY and CDR2 SVGAGI. Germline trimming cut 5 bases from V and 2 bases from J; bases unmatched to any gene: 8. The CDR3 consists of 15 residues. The CDR3 protein is CASSLFPTGAYEQYF. The CDR3 DNA sequence: TGTGCCAGCAGTCTCTTTCCGACAGGGGCCTACGAGCAGTACTTC.

The V and J genes are TRBV7-7 and TRBJ2-5; TRBD2 is a possible D gene (6 bases). Germline V gene data show CDR1 as SSHAT and CDR2 as FNYEAQ (reference sequence). This CDR3 spans 14 amino acids. The V end lost 4 bases, the J end lost 2 bases, and 11 bases lay between the germline ends. The CDR3, as DNA: TGTGCCAGCAGCTCCTCGGGACTGCAAGAGACCCAGTACTTC. As protein: CASSSSGLQETQYF.

In its sample, this clone was seen a few times. The V and J genes are TRBV11-1 and TRBJ2-2; TRBD2 might be the D (6 bases). Trimming left V 1 base short and J 0 bases short, with 6 bases between. CDR3 length equals 15 residues. Germline CDR1 reads SGHAT; CDR2 reads FQDESV (reference sequence). The CDR3 DNA reads TGTGCCAGCAGCTTAGGGACTACGAACACCGGGGAGCTGTTTTTT. Translated: CASSLGTTNTGELFF.

The chain has TRBV4-1 and TRBJ2-1, with 7 positions matching TRBD2. The V and J ends lost 5 bases and 12 bases, in that order; junction bases with no gene match: 16. Germline V gene data show CDR1 as MGHRA and CDR2 as YSYEKL. CDR3 length: 15 residues. CDR3 region: CASSSGGGLPGGQFF. CDR3 nucleotides: TGCGCCAGCAGCTCAGGCGGGGGTCTCCCCGGGGGGCAGTTCTTC.

This sequence joins TRBV11-2 and TRBJ2-7; D not resolved. The CDR3 sequence is 15 residues long. Germline CDR1 SGHAT, CDR2 FQNNGV. The V end lost 0 bases, the J end lost 6 bases, and 15 bases lay between the germline ends. CDR3 sequence: CASSLDRARRSEQYF. The CDR3 coding sequence is TGTGCCAGCAGCTTAGATCGAGCCAGAAGGAGCGAGCAGTACTTC.

This clone was found a few times. The V and J genes are TRBV7-8 and TRBJ1-5, with a weak D call TRBD1 (5 bases). Germline CDR1 is SGHVS and CDR2 is FQNEAQ. The CDR3 loop spans 17 amino acids. V shed 2 bases and J shed 3 bases, with 17 bases lying between them. CDR3 amino acids: CASSLFNFGGYNQPQHF. In DNA form, the CDR3 reads TGTGCCAGCAGCTTATTTAATTTCGGGGGTTACAATCAGCCCCAGCATTTT. Looking up the rest from reference TRBV7-8 and TRBJ1-5 gives the full variable domain: GAGVSQSPRYKVAKRGQDVALRCDPISGHVSLFWYQQALGQGPEFLTYFQNEAQLDKSGLPSDRFFAERPEGSVSTLKIQRTQQEDSAVYLCASSLFNFGGYNQPQHFGDGTRLSIL.

The rearrangement links TRBV5-1 to TRBJ2-3; TRBD2 agrees at 7 bases. Germline assignment: CDR1 SGHRS and CDR2 YFSETQ. CDR3 size: 15 residues. V gave up 7 bases and J gave up 5 bases; unmatched junction bases: 13. CDR3 residues: CASREAQTRGDTQYF. DNA of the CDR3: TGCGCCAGCCGGGAGGCCCAGACGCGGGGAGATACGCAGTATTTT.

This clone has more than one count but fewer than ten. This chain links TRBV19 with TRBJ1-2, with D tentatively TRBD1 (5 bases). V was cut by 3 bases and J by 2 bases, with 7 bases left in between. This CDR3 comprises 13 residues. Germline V gene sequence: CDR1 LNHDA, CDR2 SQIVND (reference sequence). CDR3 nucleotides: TGTGCCAGTAGTATTGACAGCAACTATGGCTACACCTTC. The encoded protein is CASSIDSNYGYTF.

This clone showed up just a few times. The chain links TRBV30 to TRBJ2-1, with TRBD1 matching over 9 bases. The germline V gene encodes CDR1 GTSNPN and CDR2 SVGIG (reference sequence). With V trimmed by 1 base and J by 7 bases, 5 bases remained unmatched. This CDR3 has 14 amino acids. The CDR3 region has the DNA TGTGCCTGGAGTGACCGGGACAGGGTAAATGAGCAGTTCTTC. Its translation: CAWSDRDRVNEQFF.

The rearrangement joins TRBV27 to TRBJ2-3; D is unresolved. Trimming took off 7 bases at V and 0 bases at J, with 11 bases between the two ends. CDR3 size: 14 residues. Germline loops: CDR1 MNHEY, CDR2 SMNVEV (reference sequence). CDR3 in amino acids: CASMQRASTDTQYF. For the CDR3, the DNA is TGTGCCAGCATGCAGCGCGCCAGCACAGATACGCAGTATTTT.

This rearrangement joins TRBV2 to TRBJ1-5; 7 positions match TRBD1. V dropped 8 bases and J dropped 0; count of bases not matched to a gene: 10. The germline V gene has CDR1 SNHLY and CDR2 FYNNEI. The CDR3 has 16 residues. As DNA, the CDR3 is TGTGCCAGCGACATTCTCGACAGGGATAGCAATCAGCCCCAGCATTTT. It translates to CASDILDRDSNQPQHF.

In its sample, this clone was seen a few times. The genes are TRBV19 and TRBJ2-2; 9 nucleotides match TRBD1. With 5 bases clipped from V and 6 bases from J, the junction kept 1 base outside the gene matches. Germline CDR1 is LNHDA and CDR2 is SQIVND (reference sequence). CDR3 size: 13 residues. The CDR3 DNA sequence: TGTGCCAGTAGTGGACAGGGGCCCGGGGAGCTGTTTTTT. Translated: CASSGQGPGELFF. Based on the CDR3 plus reference TRBV19 and TRBJ2-2, the full variable domain is DGGITQSPKYLFRKEGQNVTLSCEQNLNHDAMYWYRQDPGQGLRLIYYSQIVNDFQKGDIAEGYSVSREKKESFPLTVTSAQKNPTAFYLCASSGQGPGELFFGEGSRLTVL.

The chain joins TRBV25-1 to TRBJ1-2, with TRBD1 matching 9 bases. The germline V gene encodes CDR1 MGHDK and CDR2 SYGVNS. This CDR3 region has 13 residues. Trimming cost V 6 bases and J 7 bases; bases outside gene matches: 6. The CDR3 DNA follows: TGTGCCAGCAGCCCGGGACAGGGTCTTGGCTACACCTTC. It yields the protein CASSPGQGLGYTF.

V is TRBV18 and J is TRBJ2-3; a possible D gene is TRBD2 (6 bases). V lost 3 bases and J lost 2, with 15 bases in between. Germline assignment: CDR1 KGHSH and CDR2 LQKENI. This CDR3 has 16 residues. The CDR3 here is CASSPQTGTATDTQYF. The CDR3 bases are TGTGCCAGCTCACCGCAAACCGGGACTGCCACAGATACGCAGTATTTT.

The chain recombines TRBV5-1 with TRBJ2-3, with 9 positions matching TRBD1. From germline, CDR1 is SGHRS and CDR2 YFSETQ. The trim removed 7 bases at V and 0 bases at J, leaving 0 bases unmatched. The length of the CDR3 is 13 residues. The CDR3 region is CASGQGSTDTQYF. In DNA, the CDR3 is TGCGCCAGCGGACAGGGGAGCACAGATACGCAGTATTTT.

The chain uses TRBV5-1 and TRBJ1-5, with no clear D. Germline CDR1 and CDR2: SGHRS and YFSETQ. Trimming stripped 0 bases from V and 4 bases from J, with 11 bases between. This CDR3 region has 15 residues. The CDR3 region is CASSLVAGSNQPQHF. The CDR3 nucleotides are TGCGCCAGCAGCTTGGTGGCAGGCTCAAATCAGCCCCAGCATTTT.

The rearrangement links TRBV19 to TRBJ2-1; 7 bases align to TRBD1. The CDR3 covers 12 residues. Germline-derived CDR1 and CDR2 are LNHDA and SQIVND (reference sequence). The J segment lost 10 bases and the V segment lost 9 bases, leaving 9 bases of the junction unmatched. CDR3 loop: CASPDRVGEQFF. CDR3 in DNA: TGTGCCAGCCCAGACAGGGTGGGAGAGCAGTTCTTC.

The rearrangement uses TRBV7-9 and TRBJ2-2; D may be TRBD1 (5 bases). This CDR3 contains 15 residues. Germline V lookup: CDR1 SEHNR, CDR2 FQNEAQ (reference sequence). V was shortened by 5 bases and J by 3 bases, with 13 bases between the two germline ends. Here the CDR3 reads CASSPQGTDTGELFF. The CDR3 DNA reads as TGTGCCAGCAGCCCCCAGGGCACCGACACCGGGGAGCTGTTTTTT.

The chain combines TRBV4-1 with TRBJ2-3; 7 bases align to TRBD1. The germline CDR1 and CDR2 sequences are MGHRA and YSYEKL. J gave up 5 bases and V 3 bases, and 14 bases lay outside the gene matches. This CDR3 is built from 17 residues. Here the CDR3 DNA reads TGCGCCAGCAGCCACTCTATGAGGGGGCGACGGGAAGATACGCAGTATTTT. Translating it yields CASSHSMRGRREDTQYF.

This clone turned up a few times. The rearrangement uses TRBV4-2 and TRBJ2-7, with 10 nucleotides matching TRBD2. The CDR3 consists of 15 residues. Germline lookup yields CDR1 LGHNA and CDR2 YNFKEQ. With 1 base clipped from V and 4 bases from J, the junction kept 4 bases outside the gene matches. The CDR3 region is CASSQAGTSVYEQYF. CDR3 DNA: TGTGCCAGCAGCCAAGCCGGGACTAGCGTGTACGAGCAGTACTTC.

The chain combines TRBV7-6 with TRBJ2-7; 8 nucleotides agree with TRBD2. The length of the CDR3 is 15 residues. With V trimmed by 2 bases and J by 0 bases, 3 bases remained unmatched. Germline V lookup: CDR1 SGHVS, CDR2 FNYEAQ. The CDR3 sequence: CASSLLAGSSYEQYF. The CDR3, as DNA: TGTGCCAGCAGCTTACTAGCGGGTAGCTCCTACGAGCAGTACTTC.

This clone showed up just a few times. This chain uses TRBV11-2 with TRBJ1-2, with 7 bases identical to TRBD1. The V segment lost 3 bases and the J segment 6 bases; nucleotides outside the gene matches: 16. Germline values: CDR1 SGHAT, CDR2 FQNNGV. The CDR3 totals 17 residues. This CDR3 is CASSLRGTVTEGHGYTF. For the CDR3, the DNA is TGTGCCAGCAGCTTGAGGGGGACAGTAACGGAGGGGCATGGCTACACCTTC.

This chain joins TRBV30 and TRBJ1-2, with a weak D call TRBD1 (5 bases). Germline V gene lookup returns CDR1 GTSNPN and CDR2 SVGIG (reference sequence). The CDR3 sequence is 12 residues long. V gave up 0 bases and J gave up 12 bases, with 14 bases separating them. DNA for the CDR3: TGTGCCTGGAGTGTTTCGGACACGTCTGACACCTTC. Translated, it gives CAWSVSDTSDTF. The full variable domain, in which reference TRBV30 and TRBJ1-2 provide the parts outside the CDR3, is SQTIHQWPATLVQPVGSPLSLECTVEGTSNPNLYWYRQAAGRGLQLLFYSVGIGQISSEVPQNLSASRPQDRQFILSSKKLLLSDSGFYLCAWSVSDTSDTFGSGTRLTVV.

J is TRBJ1-5 and V is TRBV4-1; TRBD1 matches at 9 bases. The germline V gene has CDR1 MGHRA and CDR2 YSYEKL. The V and J ends lost 4 bases and 5 bases, in that order; junction bases with no gene match: 3. The CDR3 length is 14 residues. In DNA, the CDR3 is TGCGCCAGCAGCCCGGACAGGGGCGATCAGCCCCAGCATTTT. Amino acid sequence: CASSPDRGDQPQHF.